This T cell receptor beta chain was obtained from a study of T cell changes during pregnancy in multiple sclerosis. The protocol was immunoSEQ multiplex PCR, while the TCRdb copy is restricted to in-frame clones and leaves out a portion. The profile shows 90,000 to 120,000 clones, 80% to 95% of them singletons. The CDR3 consists of 13 residues. V shed 7 bases and J shed 0 bases, with 7 bases lying between them. Germline CDR1 is PRHDT and CDR2 is FYEKMQ (reference sequence). This chain joins TRBV13 and TRBJ2-1; a weak D match, TRBD2 (5 bases). This sequence was found in a female donor in good health, enrolled as a control in a pregnancy study. Sample: peripheral blood, taken in the third trimester of pregnancy. CDR3 nucleotides: TGTGCCAGCAAGCGGACCTCCTACAATGAGCAGTTCTTC. Residues: CASKRTSYNEQFF.